This T cell receptor beta chain originates from a study of blood T cell repertoires in COVID-19. Overall study context: COVID-19 samples from acute and convalescent phases originated in the United States, Italy and Spain.

The data were produced by immunoSEQ multiplex PCR, yet TCRdb's version contains in-frame clones alone and is incomplete. The sample shows approximately 250,000 clones, 70% to 85% of them seen only once. This CDR3 is built from 16 residues. V lost 5 bases and J 3 bases, leaving 19 bases between the germline ends. From germline, CDR1 is SGHAT and CDR2 FQNNGV. The source is a middle-aged man who had recovered from COVID-19. This chain connects TRBV11-2 to TRBJ1-1; D is possibly TRBD1 (5 bases). Sequencing was carried out using peripheral blood. The chain's CDR3 is CASSLLGGSVHTEAFF. The CDR3 nucleotides read TGTGCCAGCAGCCTACTCGGGGGGAGTGTACACACTGAAGCTTTCTTT.